This T cell receptor (beta chain) was captured in a study of a mutant IDH1 vaccine in newly diagnosed glioma (dated by TCRdb to about 2021). Looking at the study overall: Eight vaccinations were administered to patients in weeks 1, 3, 5, 7, 11, 15, 19 and 23, corresponding to visits V03 through V10. Vaccination started 4-6 weeks after radiotherapy alone, or was given together with temozolomide cycles in the groups whose treatment included chemotherapy. Of the 25 to 40 treated patients, roughly 62% were male and approximately 38% were female, and the mean age was approximately 39 years. Before enrollment, patients had received standard therapy of radiotherapy alone, temozolomide alone, or radiochemotherapy with temozolomide; most received the combination. Peripheral blood samples were drawn at six visits, namely V03 (baseline), V05, V07, V10, V12 and V13. For exploratory analyses, around 26 treated patients had longitudinal TCRB deep sequencing done wherever samples were available. Broad study findings and their caveats: Vaccine-induced immune responses across multiple MHC alleles were detected in 93.3% of patients. Availability determined which PBMC samples were chosen for TCRB deep sequencing. Pseudoprogression seemed to be unrelated to changes in the top peripheral T cell clonotypes found by TCRB sequencing. The authors noted that analyses of patient blood samples could not be reproduced because of sample limitations.

To prepare the library, the immunoSEQ multiplex PCR assay was applied. The hsTCRB Kit was used according to the manufacturer's protocol to amplify rearranged TCR beta chain sequences. An Illumina MiSeq was used to sequence the TCRB libraries. On the authors' methods: The kit vendor's proprietary platform handled demultiplexing, trimming and gene mapping. TCRdb holds this immuneACCESS table with in-frame rearrangements only. Some clones are missing; in checked studies, unresolved V genes explain under half, and the rest has no known cause. The V and J calls and clone size are taken from that table; D and trimming were inferred from the DNA. The sample table holds roughly 62,000 clones, of which around 80% were seen once. The ten largest clones take up 7.4% of the sample. As to this clone: The antigen this receptor binds is unknown. One base away there is no much larger clone; base qualities are not given.

The sample's time point label is to be understood as: week 5, during vaccination. Every vaccine dose consisted of 300 ug of a 20-mer mutant IDH1 peptide in Montanide, administered subcutaneously together with topical imiquimod. Donors had newly diagnosed WHO grade 3 or 4 IDH1-mutant astrocytomas with loss of nuclear ATRX. The samples were drawn from NOA16, a multicentre, single-arm, open-label phase I trial in Germany that tested a mutant IDH1 peptide vaccine in humans for the first time. Genomic DNA for TCRB sequencing was extracted from EDTA blood using the DNeasy Blood and Tissue Kit. The CDR3 covers 13 residues, taking in both the cysteine and the phenylalanine. Just the 39-base CDR3 DNA is kept, in frame starting at base 1. CDR1 MNHEY and CDR2 SVGAGI were looked up in the germline V gene. Between the V and J ends, shortened by 6 bases and 7 bases respectively, the junction contains 15 bases.

The sequence joins TRBV6-5 to TRBJ2-5; the D gene is not confidently resolved. This TCR derives from a woman aged 50 to 60 with glioma. This material consisted of PBMCs, taken from a glioma patient whose treatment included an IDH1 peptide vaccine. CDR3 reads: CASSLGPAATQYF. DNA sequence: TGTGCCAGCAGCCTCGGACCCGCCGCGACCCAGTACTTC.